This TCR beta chain was documented in a study of blood T cell repertoires in COVID-19. Overall study: The United States, Italy and Spain were the sources of the acute and convalescent COVID-19 samples. T cells, B-cell-depleted T cells, or PBMCs provided the cDNA or gDNA that served as material.

How the authors handled the data: Estimation of nucleated cell counts relied on the amplification of reference gene primers. Data came from immunoSEQ multiplex PCR; TCRdb stores just in-frame clones and leaves some out. D and trimming were read from the DNA, whereas the V and J calls and clone size are those reported in that table. The repertoire holds about 270,000 clones, with around 81% as singletons. CDR1 and CDR2 from the germline V gene are MNHEY and SMNVEV (reference sequence). V shed 7 bases, J shed 1 base, and the junction held 12 bases outside the gene matches. The CDR3 sequence is 16 residues long.

The clonotype originates from an older woman with active or convalescent COVID-19. Sequencing was carried out using peripheral blood. The chain is built from TRBV27 and TRBJ1-1; 7 bases match TRBD1. In DNA, the CDR3 is TGTGCCAGCAACGCCGGGACAGCGAACCCGAACACTGAAGCTTTCTTT. Encoded protein: CASNAGTANPNTEAFF.